This TCR beta chain derives from a study of regulatory T cells in long-lasting Graves disease. V lost 1 base to trimming and J lost 4 bases; unmatched junction nucleotides: 3. The V gene's germline CDR1 is SQVTM and CDR2 ANQGSEA. CDR3 length equals 14 residues. TCR beta libraries were built with iRepertoire HTBI primers and Arm-PCR of CDR3 regions. TCRdb analysed the multiplex PCR reads with MiXCR anew, one entry per CDR3 protein. The data contain around 460,000 distinct CDR3 sequences, less than 25% of them singletons. This sample's time point: persistent/refractory GD, antithyroid drugs over 5 years with positive TRAb. Scientists built the TCR library using RNA that was extracted from PBMCs. This clonotype was found many times.

The TCR was taken from a female donor with Graves disease. The V and J genes are TRBV29-1 and TRBJ2-5; TRBD2 matches 10 bases. Sequencing was performed on peripheral blood mononuclear cells (PBMCs), taken when the disease was refractory, from a patient treated with antithyroid drugs. The CDR3 coding sequence is TGCAGCGTTGAAGGTCTAGCGGGAGCAGAGACCCAGTACTTC. Amino acids: CSVEGLAGAETQYF. Full variable domain (remainder filled in from reference TRBV29-1 and TRBJ2-5): SAVISQKPSRDICQRGTSLTIQCQVDSQVTMMFWYRQQPGQSLTLIATANQGSEATYESGFVIDKFPISRPNLTFSTLTVSNMSPEDSSIYLCSVEGLAGAETQYFGPGTRLLVL.